This T cell receptor (beta chain) was recorded in a study of CD8 T cells in Susac syndrome. The RNA, about 0.5 to 1 ug, was put through reverse transcription using random hexamers. Coverage of TCR beta CDR3 amplification by immunoSEQ multiplex PCR extended to 54 Vbeta and 13 Jbeta. From the immunoSEQ multiplex PCR reads, TCRdb called clonotypes with MiXCR, one entry per CDR3 protein. The sample lists tens of thousands of distinct CDR3 sequences, roughly 94% occurring once. Findings and caveats of the study: The study conceded that relatively few individuals underwent its TCR sequencing and HLA analysis. It was in TEMRA cells and active patients that Susac CD8+ clonal expansion peaked.

The trim removed 6 bases at V and 9 bases at J, leaving 11 bases unmatched. This CDR3 is built from 15 residues. From germline, CDR1 is MNHEY and CDR2 SMNVEV (reference sequence). About this clonotype: What it binds is not known.

The sequenced sample was CD8+ T cells from PBMCs. This chain connects TRBV27 to TRBJ2-2, with TRBD2 identical over 9 bases. This TCR was recovered from a human donor with Susac syndrome. The CDR3 DNA sequence: TGTGCCAGCAGGGGGGCGGGGGGGCCCCTAAGGGAGCTGTTTTTT. Its protein is CASRGAGGPLRELFF.